The T cell receptor beta chain under discussion was sequenced for a study of shared clonotypes between healthy human individuals. Germline-derived CDR1 and CDR2 are LGHNA and YSLEER. CDR3 length equals 17 residues. The V segment lost 0 bases and the J segment 7 bases; nucleotides outside the gene matches: 11. Execution of the assay was at deep level. Generated by immunoSEQ multiplex PCR, the TCRdb table keeps only in-frame clones and is missing some. The top ten hold around 1.7% of the sample, which has approximately 2,000,000 clones, 93% seen once. Naive CD8 populations comprised CD45RO-negative cells positively selected for CCR7, excluding terminally differentiated effector memory CD45RA+ cells.

This TCR was recovered from a man aged 18-30 years in good health. Some clones in this sample may be carry-over from other donors' samples. Sequencing was performed on naive CD8+ T cells from PBMCs. The chain couples TRBV4-3 to TRBJ2-1, with 8 bases that match TRBD2. CDR3 coding DNA: TGCGCCAGCAGCCAAGATCCGTACGCGGGAGGTTGGAATGAGCAGTTCTTC. The encoded protein is CASSQDPYAGGWNEQFF.